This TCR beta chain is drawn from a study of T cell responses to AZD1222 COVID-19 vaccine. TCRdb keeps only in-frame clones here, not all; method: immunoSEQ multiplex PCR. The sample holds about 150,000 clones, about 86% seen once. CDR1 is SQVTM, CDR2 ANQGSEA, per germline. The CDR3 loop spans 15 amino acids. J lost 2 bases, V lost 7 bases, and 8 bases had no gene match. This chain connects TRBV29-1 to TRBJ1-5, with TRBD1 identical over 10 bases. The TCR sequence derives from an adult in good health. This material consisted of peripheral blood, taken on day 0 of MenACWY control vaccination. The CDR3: CSATTGGSGNQPQHF. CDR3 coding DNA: TGCAGCGCGACGACAGGGGGCAGTGGCAATCAGCCCCAGCATTTT.